This is a list of T cell receptor beta chains from one sample in a study of control samples from healthy donors and cancer patients. TCRdb's table, derived via immunoSEQ multiplex PCR, lists solely in-frame clones and lacks some. This table holds approximately 90,000 clones, approximately 81% found once. Source material: blood. The receptors come from a woman in her thirties or forties in good health. Each CDR3 is given with its conserved first and last residue. The D gene is left open where the match is weak. The size field is filled for only some rows; it gives once, few, many or a size class.

V gene	CDR3 length	J gene	D gene	clone size	CDR3 protein	CDR3 DNA
TRBV12-3/TRBV12-4	13	TRBJ1-2	.	.	CASQTPGGKDYTF	TGTGCCAGCCAAACCCCCGGGGGTAAGGACTACACCTTC
TRBV19	14	TRBJ2-2	.	.	CASSIVQGSGELFF	TGTGCCAGTAGTATAGTACAGGGCTCCGGGGAGCTGTTTTTT
TRBV6-5	13	TRBJ1-6	.	.	CAGSQGQNSPLHF	TGTGCCGGATCACAGGGTCAGAATTCACCCCTCCACTTT
TRBV7-9	17	TRBJ1-6	TRBD1	.	CASTPVGQGSYNSPLHF	TGTGCCAGCACCCCCGTGGGACAGGGATCCTATAATTCACCCCTCCACTTT
TRBV6-4	17	TRBJ2-3	TRBD2	few	CASSHGAGEGSTDTQYF	TGTGCCAGCAGTCACGGGGCGGGGGAAGGTAGCACAGATACGCAGTATTTT
TRBV5-6	14	TRBJ1-2	.	.	CASSIGPANYGYTF	TGTGCCAGCAGCATAGGGCCGGCCAACTATGGCTACACCTTC
TRBV5-6	19	TRBJ1-6	.	.	CASSFGGGTTHSYNSPLHF	TGTGCCAGCAGCTTCGGGGGAGGGACCACGCACTCTTATAATTCACCCCTCCACTTT
TRBV24-1	14	TRBJ1-6	.	.	CATDPRGVDSPLHF	TGTGCCACCGACCCCCGGGGGGTCGATTCACCCCTCCACTTT
TRBV19	15	TRBJ2-7	.	.	CASSPIEGLLYEQYF	TGTGCCAGTAGCCCCATCGAGGGGCTCCTATACGAGCAGTACTTC
TRBV6-5	14	TRBJ2-1	.	.	CASSYGDNYNEQFF	TGTGCCAGCAGTTACGGGGACAACTACAATGAGCAGTTCTTC
TRBV3-1/TRBV3-2	13	TRBJ2-1	.	few	CASSQGAYNEQFF	TGTGCCAGCAGCCAAGGGGCCTACAATGAGCAGTTCTTC
TRBV7-2	16	TRBJ1-1	.	.	CASRLGVEAGNTEAFF	TGTGCCAGCAGATTAGGAGTGGAGGCAGGGAACACTGAAGCTTTCTTT
TRBV5-5	13	TRBJ1-2	TRBD1	few	CASSFRTGWGYTF	TGTGCCAGCAGCTTTCGGACAGGATGGGGCTACACCTTC
TRBV5-6	12	TRBJ2-7	.	.	CASSPLWGEQYF	TGTGCCAGCAGCCCTTTATGGGGTGAGCAGTACTTC
TRBV7-6	20	TRBJ1-1	TRBD1	.	CASSCRTGRTVLSLNTEAFF	TGTGCCAGCAGCTGTCGGACAGGGCGTACAGTGTTAAGCCTGAACACTGAAGCTTTCTTT
TRBV24-1	16	TRBJ2-5	TRBD2	once	CATSVLAGGEGETQYF	TGTGCCACCAGTGTTCTAGCGGGGGGCGAGGGAGAGACCCAGTACTTC
TRBV2	13	TRBJ1-5	.	.	CASTFLRGEPQHF	TGTGCCAGCACCTTCCTGAGGGGTGAGCCCCAGCATTTT
TRBV25-1	14	TRBJ2-1	.	.	CASSSRDAEGEQFF	TGTGCCAGCAGTTCCCGGGACGCAGAGGGTGAGCAGTTCTTC
TRBV4-3	18	TRBJ2-6	TRBD1	.	CASSQDGTGGSGANVLTF	TGCGCCAGCAGCCAAGATGGGACAGGGGGCTCTGGGGCCAACGTCCTGACTTTC
TRBV18	14	TRBJ2-7	TRBD1	.	CASSPRDREEEQYF	TGTGCCAGCTCACCACGGGACAGAGAGGAGGAGCAGTACTTC
TRBV4-3	15	TRBJ1-4	TRBD1	.	CASSQPGQGDEKLFF	TGCGCCAGCAGCCAACCGGGACAGGGGGACGAAAAACTGTTTTTT
TRBV19	14	TRBJ2-7	.	.	CASSIVGGLYEQYF	TGTGCCAGTAGTATAGTGGGGGGTCTCTACGAGCAGTACTTC
TRBV6-2/TRBV6-3	14	TRBJ1-1	.	few	CASSLPAMNTEAFF	TGTGCCAGCAGCCTGCCGGCCATGAACACTGAAGCTTTCTTT
TRBV10-3	15	TRBJ1-6	.	.	CAISESTAPNSPLHF	TGTGCCATCAGTGAGTCGACAGCCCCTAATTCACCCCTCCACTTT
TRBV6-2/TRBV6-3	14	TRBJ2-3	TRBD2	.	CASSDSGGGDTQYF	TGTGCCAGCAGTGATAGCGGGGGGGGCGATACGCAGTATTTT
TRBV10-3	15	TRBJ1-2	.	.	CAISEARDSNYGYTF	TGTGCCATCAGTGAGGCCCGGGATTCTAACTATGGCTACACCTTC
TRBV20-1	11	TRBJ1-2	.	.	CSARIDLADTF	TGCAGTGCTAGGATTGACCTTGCCGATACCTTC
TRBV5-6	17	TRBJ2-1	TRBD2	.	CASSLGLAQSNHNEQFF	TGTGCCAGCAGCTTAGGACTAGCGCAAAGTAATCACAATGAGCAGTTCTTC
TRBV10-2	14	TRBJ1-5	.	few	CASSGPESNQPQHF	TGCGCCAGCAGCGGACCTGAGAGCAATCAGCCCCAGCATTTT
TRBV2	16	TRBJ1-5	.	.	CASSGGLRDGNQPQHF	TGTGCCAGCAGTGGTGGTCTAAGGGATGGCAATCAGCCCCAGCATTTT
TRBV29-1	14	TRBJ1-1	TRBD1	.	CSVEERAGGTEAFF	TGCAGCGTTGAAGAACGGGCAGGGGGCACTGAAGCTTTCTTT
TRBV27	14	TRBJ2-1	TRBD1	.	CASSADRGMNEQFF	TGTGCCAGCAGTGCGGACAGGGGGATGAATGAGCAGTTCTTC
TRBV3-1/TRBV3-2	14	TRBJ2-7	.	.	CASGDRPIPYEQYF	TGTGCCAGCGGCGACCGCCCCATCCCCTACGAGCAGTACTTC
TRBV24-1	16	TRBJ2-2	TRBD2	.	CATSEGGGPNTGELFF	TGTGCCACCAGTGAGGGCGGGGGGCCCAACACCGGGGAGCTGTTTTTT
TRBV2	13	TRBJ2-3	.	.	CASSVGGKDTQYF	TGTGCCAGCAGTGTCGGGGGCAAGGATACGCAGTATTTT
TRBV29-1	13	TRBJ1-2	.	.	CSVEIDLVYGYTF	TGCAGCGTTGAGATAGATCTGGTCTATGGCTACACCTTC
TRBV3-1/TRBV3-2	16	TRBJ2-3	TRBD2	.	CASSPTTSGLTDTQYF	TGTGCCAGCAGCCCTACGACTAGCGGGCTCACAGATACGCAGTATTTT
TRBV7-6	15	TRBJ2-5	.	.	CASSLAGGWGGTQYF	TGTGCCAGCAGCTTAGCCGGGGGTTGGGGGGGCACCCAGTACTTC
TRBV6-5	13	TRBJ1-2	TRBD1	.	CASSYTRDRGYTF	TGTGCCAGCAGTTACACTCGGGACAGGGGGTACACCTTC
TRBV5-1	16	TRBJ2-1	TRBD1	.	CASSLVDRAIANEQFF	TGCGCCAGCAGCTTGGTAGACAGGGCCATTGCCAATGAGCAGTTCTTC
TRBV3-1/TRBV3-2	16	TRBJ1-1	TRBD1	.	CASSQVNTGGSTEAFF	TGTGCCAGCAGCCAAGTGAATACAGGGGGCAGCACTGAAGCTTTCTTT
TRBV4-1	18	TRBJ2-2	TRBD2	.	CASSQSGGGAANTGELFF	TGCGCCAGCAGCCAATCGGGCGGGGGGGCGGCGAACACCGGGGAGCTGTTTTTT
TRBV18	16	TRBJ1-3	TRBD1	.	CASSPPDRVSGNTIYF	TGTGCCAGCTCACCACCCGACAGGGTCTCTGGAAACACCATATATTTT
TRBV9	10	TRBJ2-7	.	.	CASSPFEQYF	TGTGCCAGCAGCCCCTTCGAGCAGTACTTC
TRBV30	14	TRBJ1-1	.	.	CAWSVWGAKTEAFF	TGTGCCTGGAGTGTATGGGGGGCAAAGACTGAAGCTTTCTTT
TRBV5-4	13	TRBJ2-7	.	.	CASSLPFSYEQYF	TGTGCCAGCAGCTTGCCTTTCTCCTACGAGCAGTACTTC
TRBV6-5	15	TRBJ2-1	.	.	CASSYSGTSFNEQFF	TGTGCCAGCAGTTACTCGGGTACTAGCTTTAATGAGCAGTTCTTC
TRBV6-1	14	TRBJ1-2	TRBD1	.	CASSEVGTGYGYTF	TGTGCCAGCAGTGAGGTCGGGACAGGTTATGGCTACACCTTC